This TCR beta chain was found in a study of T cell responses to AZD1222 COVID-19 vaccine. A word on this clone: The antigen is unknown.

General study findings and limits: Clonal diversity was possibly underestimated, and the donors were mostly white British, with more females. Without day 14 samples, only post-peak T cell repertoires were studied. Baseline seropositivity characterized only a handful of AZD1222 recipients.

Clones were sequenced by immunoSEQ multiplex PCR, and TCRdb holds only the in-frame ones, with some missing. The sample lists over 100,000 clones, approximately 91% occurring once. The CDR3 length is 14 residues. Germline-derived CDR1 and CDR2 are SQVTM and ANQGSEA. Trimming pared 6 bases from V and 1 base from J, leaving 14 bases between. The material was peripheral blood, obtained on day 0 of AZD1222 vaccination. The source is an adult in good health. This rearrangement joins TRBV29-1 to TRBJ2-3, with D possibly TRBD1 on 5 matching bases. The CDR3 sequence is CSVQTDQGTDTQYF. CDR3 coding DNA: TGCAGCGTGCAGACAGACCAAGGCACAGATACGCAGTATTTT.